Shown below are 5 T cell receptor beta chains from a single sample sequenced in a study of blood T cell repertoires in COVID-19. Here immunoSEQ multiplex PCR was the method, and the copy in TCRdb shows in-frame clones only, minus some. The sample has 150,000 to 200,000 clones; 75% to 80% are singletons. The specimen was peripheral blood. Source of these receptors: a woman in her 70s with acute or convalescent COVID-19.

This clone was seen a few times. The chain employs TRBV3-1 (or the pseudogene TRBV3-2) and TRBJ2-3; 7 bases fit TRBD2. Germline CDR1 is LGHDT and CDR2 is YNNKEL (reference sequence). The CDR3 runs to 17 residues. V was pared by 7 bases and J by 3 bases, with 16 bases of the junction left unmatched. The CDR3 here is CASTIPVSWEGTDTQYF. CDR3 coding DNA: TGTGCCAGCACCATCCCCGTCTCATGGGAGGGGACAGATACGCAGTATTTT.

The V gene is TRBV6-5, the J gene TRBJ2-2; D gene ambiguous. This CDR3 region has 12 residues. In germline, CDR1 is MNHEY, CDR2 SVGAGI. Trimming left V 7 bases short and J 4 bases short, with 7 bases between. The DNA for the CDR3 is TGTGCCAGCATCGGTTCCACCGGGGAGCTGTTTTTT. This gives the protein CASIGSTGELFF.

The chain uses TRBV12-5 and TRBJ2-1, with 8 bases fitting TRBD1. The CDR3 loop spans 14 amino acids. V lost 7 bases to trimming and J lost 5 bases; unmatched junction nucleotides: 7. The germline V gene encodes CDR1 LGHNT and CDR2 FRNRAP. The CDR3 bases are TGTGCTAGTGCCGGACAGGGTGCTAACAATGAGCAGTTCTTC. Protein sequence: CASAGQGANNEQFF.

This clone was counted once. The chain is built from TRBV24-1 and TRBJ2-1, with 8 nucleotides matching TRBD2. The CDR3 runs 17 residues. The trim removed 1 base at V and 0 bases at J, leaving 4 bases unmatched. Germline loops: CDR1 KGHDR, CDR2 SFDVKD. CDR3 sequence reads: CATSDLVSGSSYNEQFF. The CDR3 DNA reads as TGTGCCACCAGTGATTTAGTAAGCGGGAGCTCCTACAATGAGCAGTTCTTC.

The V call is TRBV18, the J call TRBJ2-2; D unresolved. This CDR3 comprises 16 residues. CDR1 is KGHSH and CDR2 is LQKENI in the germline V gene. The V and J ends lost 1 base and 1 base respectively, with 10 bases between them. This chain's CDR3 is CASSPLSLVNTGELFF. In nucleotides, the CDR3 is TGTGCCAGCTCACCACTAAGTCTAGTGAACACCGGGGAGCTGTTTTTT.